The clone carrying this TCR beta chain was observed a few times. The data are from a study of blood T cell repertoires in COVID-19. Assay: immunoSEQ multiplex PCR; the TCRdb copy retains only in-frame clones and omits some. The table has about 370,000 clones, roughly nine tenths seen once. The CDR3 is made up of 10 amino acids. Participants were aged roughly 18 to 90 years, lived in 20 to 30 US areas, and enrolled virtually. Cohorts were based on clinical histories the participants reported. V usage is TRBV21-1 and J usage is TRBJ1-5. TRBV21-1 is a pseudogene segment. The sequence was obtained from a woman aged 40 to 50 who had been exposed to COVID-19. Sequencing was done on a sample of PBMCs or T cells enriched from blood (not recorded which). In DNA form, the CDR3 reads TGTGCCAGCTTGCGTCGGTCCCAGCATTTT. Its translation is CASLRRSQHF.